This T cell receptor beta chain is from a study of long-term antiretroviral therapy in people with HIV. Whole-study results and caveats: Clones showing expansion before ART dominated the repertoire at all time points. Transplant-donor-level diversity was not reached after ART, though diversity increased. Sampling of blood ran from the mid-2000s to the late 2010s, and older ART regimens were possibly in use.

Investigators performed immunoSEQ version v3.0 at survey level. This table comes from immunoSEQ multiplex PCR, and its TCRdb copy is limited to in-frame clones, with some not included. The sample lists 20,000 to 25,000 clones, about four fifths seen once, with approximately 5% in the top ten. This clone was recorded once. The antigen is not known. V lost 0 bases to trimming and J lost 1 base, with 10 bases between them. Germline CDR1 reads SGHTS; CDR2 reads YDEGEE. The CDR3 length is 15 residues. This clonotype originated in a woman aged 25 to 45 with HIV. The source material was unsorted PBMCs, sampled 0.2 years after starting antiretroviral therapy. The V call is TRBV5-8, the J call TRBJ1-2, with no clear D. DNA for the CDR3: TGTGCCAGCAGCTTGGGTGGACTACATAACTATGGCTACACCTTC. Translation: CASSLGGLHNYGYTF. The full variable domain, rest sourced from reference TRBV5-8 and TRBJ1-2, is EAGVTQSPTHLIKTRGQQATLRCSPISGHTSVYWYQQALGLGLQFLLWYDEGEERNRGNFPPRFSGRQFPNYSSELNVNALELEDSALYLCASSLGGLHNYGYTFGSGTRLTVV.